This T cell receptor beta chain was recovered during a study of shared clonotypes between healthy human individuals. Points on this clone: Its antigen is currently unknown.

Healthy HIV-negative adults with no recent acute infections or vaccinations were recruited as donors. Donors comprised only Caucasian adults living in Nashville, Tennessee. Every immunoSEQ plate was one replicate of a subset's evenly spread DNA. Clones were sequenced by immunoSEQ multiplex PCR, and TCRdb holds only the in-frame ones, with some missing. This sample has roughly 220,000 clones, with approximately 70% found just once. Study-wide results and limits: Clonotype sharing among donors was expected to depend on sequencing depth.

Germline CDR1 LNHNV, CDR2 YYDKDF (reference sequence). Deletions cut 0 bases from V and 5 bases from J, with 18 bases between. This CDR3 spans 17 amino acids. J is TRBJ2-3 and V is TRBV15, with a weak D call TRBD2 (6 bases). This TCR was sampled from a man aged 25-45 years in good health. Sequences were obtained from memory CD4+ T cells sorted from blood. The sample's subset: CD45RA-negative fraction. CDR3 in amino acids: CATSRDFMAGGVDTQYF. In DNA, the CDR3 is TGTGCCACCAGCAGAGATTTTATGGCAGGAGGGGTAGATACGCAGTATTTT.